The 8 T cell receptor beta chains in this list originate from one sample, sequenced in a study of identical twins. TCRdb processed the 5' RACE reads anew with MiXCR; each CDR3 protein has one entry. The sample has under 450,000 distinct CDR3 sequences, about 18% seen once. The sequencing input was naive T cells sorted from blood. The receptors derive from a middle-aged man in good health.

The chain couples TRBV9 to TRBJ2-5, with 7 bases identical to TRBD1. Germline assignment: CDR1 SGDLS and CDR2 YYNGEE. The CDR3 totals 14 residues. Germline trimming cut 3 bases from V and 3 bases from J; bases unmatched to any gene: 5. The CDR3 protein is CASSDGTEEETQYF. As DNA, the CDR3 is TGTGCCAGCAGCGATGGGACAGAAGAAGAGACCCAGTACTTC.

This clonotype was seen ten or more times. The J gene is TRBJ2-3, the V gene TRBV7-9, with TRBD1 as a possible D gene (5 bases). CDR3 length equals 13 residues. CDR1 is SEHNR and CDR2 is FQNEAQ in the germline V gene (reference sequence). Between the trimmed V and J ends, which lost 4 bases and 4 bases, there was a span of 9 bases. DNA of the CDR3: TGTGCCAGCAGCTCGTTAGGGGCAGATACGCAGTATTTT. Protein sequence: CASSSLGADTQYF.

This clonotype occurred many times. The chain recombines TRBV6-2 or TRBV6-3 with TRBJ2-3; D gene uncertain. V gave up 2 bases and J gave up 1 base, with 7 bases separating them. CDR1 and CDR2 (germline): MNHEY, SVGEGT. This CDR3 region has 14 residues. In DNA, the CDR3 is TGTGCCAGCAGTTACGTCTACGGCACAGATACGCAGTATTTT. Protein sequence: CASSYVYGTDTQYF.

The gene calls are TRBV10-3 and TRBJ1-1; 8 positions match TRBD1. CDR1 is ENHRY, CDR2 SYGVKD, per germline. Trimming cost V 2 bases and J 8 bases; bases outside gene matches: 1. CDR3 length equals 12 residues. The CDR3 sequence is CAISERQGEAFF. The CDR3 nucleotides are TGTGCCATCAGTGAGCGACAGGGGGAAGCTTTCTTT.

This clonotype was counted only a few times. The genes are TRBV12-3 or TRBV12-4 and TRBJ2-2; unclear D gene. V lost 7 bases to trimming and J lost 3 bases, with 9 bases between them. This CDR3 contains 13 residues. CDR3: CASTYFHTGELFF. CDR3 coding DNA: TGTGCCAGCACCTACTTTCACACCGGGGAGCTGTTTTTT.

This clonotype was seen at least ten times. The rearrangement uses TRBV29-1 and TRBJ2-5, with 12 bases fitting TRBD2. This CDR3 is 14 amino acids long. With V trimmed by 5 bases and J by 14 bases, 15 bases remained unmatched. Germline V gene data show CDR1 as SQVTM and CDR2 as ANQGSEA. In DNA form, the CDR3 reads TGCAGCGTTTCACCTCGGACTAGCGGGGACCTCCAATACTTC. Translating gives CSVSPRTSGDLQYF.

V and J are TRBV2 and TRBJ2-7, with 10 bases aligning to TRBD1. CDR1 is SNHLY, CDR2 FYNNEI, per germline. There are 15 residues in the CDR3. The J segment lost 3 bases and the V segment lost 8 bases, leaving 10 bases of the junction unmatched. The CDR3 DNA sequence: TGTGCCAGCGATGCCCCGGGACAGGGGTTCTACGAGCAGTACTTC. Residues: CASDAPGQGFYEQYF.

Many counts were recorded for this clonotype. The chain recombines TRBV18 with TRBJ2-3; no clear D. Germline V gene sequence: CDR1 KGHSH, CDR2 LQKENI. This CDR3 is 16 amino acids long. V was trimmed by 3 bases and J by 0 bases, leaving 13 bases between them. DNA for the CDR3: TGTGCCAGCTCACCGTTGGGTACAACGAGCACAGATACGCAGTATTTT. It codes for CASSPLGTTSTDTQYF. Based on the CDR3 plus reference TRBV18 and TRBJ2-3, the full variable domain is NAGVMQNPRHLVRRRGQEARLRCSPMKGHSHVYWYRQLPEEGLKFMVYLQKENIIDESGMPKERFSAEFPKEGPSILRIQQVVRGDSAAYFCASSPLGTTSTDTQYFGPGTRLTVL.